The clone carrying this T cell receptor beta chain came up a few times. Its antigen is still unknown. The entry originates in a study of CD8 T cells in ankylosing spondylitis. Study outcomes and limitations: Peripheral blood held disease-linked clones only at relatively low frequency, and these were CD8+. In ankylosing spondylitis blood, a motif of eight highly homologous TCR beta variants appeared characteristic. Matched ankylosing spondylitis synovial fluid reportedly contained a significantly enriched population of disease-linked clones.

The CDR3 is 14 amino acids. Scientists made TCR beta libraries using quantitative 5'-RACE with molecular barcodes. TCRdb reprocessed the 5' RACE reads via MiXCR and lists one record per CDR3 protein. The sample yields 250,000 to 300,000 distinct CDR3 sequences, about 19% seen once. The sample comprised blood, either unsorted or a sorted T cell fraction (not recorded which). This chain joins TRBV21-1 and TRBJ1-5. TRBV21-1 is tagged as a pseudogene. This receptor was obtained from a male donor with ankylosing spondylitis or in good health (not recorded which). This CDR3 is CASSKDAAFQPQHF. The CDR3, as DNA: TGTGCCAGCAGCAAAGATGCGGCCTTTCAGCCCCAGCATTTT.